This TCR beta chain came from a study of human T cells and chemical hapten exposure. Background on the study: In the sensitization step, 2% DPC was placed on approximately 2 cm by approximately 2 cm of upper inner arm skin.

One entry per CDR3 protein, called by TCRdb with MiXCR from the RACE reads. The table has some 81,000 distinct CDR3 sequences, over 6% seen once. Time point here: patch test 1, 2 weeks after DPC sensitization. Treatment defined: therapeutic diphenylcyclopropenone sensitization with weekly scalp DPC. The table lists this clonotype with many counts. The junction had 8 bases not matched to a gene; V was cut back by 5 bases and J by 2 bases. The CDR3 spans 15 residues. Germline CDR1 is DFQATT and CDR2 is SNEGSKA (reference sequence). Here the sequenced sample was whole blood, taken in connection with sensitization to the hapten diphenylcyclopropenone (DPC). This chain connects TRBV20-1 to TRBJ2-1; 8 positions agree with TRBD2. This TCR came from a woman aged 30 to 39 with alopecia areata. Some clones in this sample may be carry-over from other donors' samples. CDR3 coding DNA: TGCAGTGCTCTACCGGGGGGGCGCACCTACAATGAGCAGTTCTTC. It is translated as CSALPGGRTYNEQFF.